This TCR beta chain is from a study of blood T cell repertoires in COVID-19. Study overall: Acute-phase and convalescent COVID-19 samples originated in the United States, Italy and Spain. Nucleic acid was either cDNA or gDNA, and it came from T cells, B-cell-depleted T cells, or PBMCs.

Under the authors' procedure: Reference gene primer amplification gave estimated nucleated cell counts. Assay used: immunoSEQ multiplex PCR; TCRdb lists only in-frame clones, some missing. V, J and clone size are those of that table, while D and trimming were read from the DNA. The sample includes 200,000 to 250,000 clones, under 90% of them seen just once. Germline trimming cut 4 bases from V and 4 bases from J; bases unmatched to any gene: 13. The CDR3 covers 18 residues. Germline lookup yields CDR1 MNHEY and CDR2 SMNVEV (reference sequence). Seattle participants joined during active infection and were tracked over time.

The receptor was isolated from a woman aged 80 or over with COVID-19, enrolled during active disease. The sequencing input was peripheral blood. The chain carries TRBV27 and TRBJ2-3; 11 bases fit TRBD1. This chain's CDR3 is CASSSLGQGARAADTQYF. CDR3 bases: TGTGCCAGCAGTTCTCTAGGACAGGGGGCGCGAGCGGCAGATACGCAGTATTTT.